A single sample gave rise to the 29 T cell receptor beta chains below, sequenced in a study of CD8+ T cells in alopecia areata. Treatment reported: oral pan-JAK inhibitor, 5-10 mg twice daily. Reverse transcribed after extraction, RNA yielded cDNA as the sequencing template. Sequencing was performed with immunoSEQ multiplex PCR; in TCRdb, only in-frame clones are kept and a portion is missing. In the table there are 150,000 to 200,000 clones, around 58% of which are singletons. Material: CD4+ T cells sorted from blood, obtained at roughly week 55, from a patient treated with tofacitinib. All receptors come from a human donor with alopecia areata.

The V and J genes are TRBV11-3 and TRBJ1-1; D not resolved. CDR3 length equals 13 residues. The germline V gene encodes CDR1 SGHNT and CDR2 YENEEA. Trimming took off 5 bases at V and 3 bases at J, with 10 bases between the two ends. CDR3 nucleotides: TGTGCCAGCAGCGCTCTCCCGTACACTGAAGCTTTCTTT. Protein product: CASSALPYTEAFF.

This rearrangement joins TRBV28 to TRBJ2-5; D might be TRBD1 (5 bases). V lost 2 bases and J 1 base, leaving 8 bases between the germline ends. CDR3 length equals 14 residues. Germline lookup yields CDR1 MDHEN and CDR2 SYDVKM. CDR3 sequence reads: CASSLRQSQETQYF. The CDR3 DNA reads as TGTGCCAGCAGTTTACGACAGTCCCAAGAGACCCAGTACTTC.

The V call is TRBV29-1, the J call TRBJ1-1, with D possibly matching TRBD1 (5 bases). Trimming left V 6 bases short and J 2 bases short, with 13 bases between. The germline V gene has CDR1 SQVTM and CDR2 ANQGSEA. This CDR3 region has 13 residues. CDR3 region: CSVVGATNTEAFF. As DNA, the CDR3 is TGCAGCGTCGTTGGGGCTACAAACACTGAAGCTTTCTTT.

The chain couples TRBV30 to TRBJ1-1, with D perhaps TRBD1 (5 bases). CDR3 length equals 15 residues. V was pared by 2 bases and J by 3 bases, with 16 bases between. In germline, CDR1 is GTSNPN, CDR2 SVGIG (reference sequence). The CDR3 region is CAWSIGTAGDTEAFF. In DNA, the CDR3 is TGTGCCTGGAGTATAGGGACGGCGGGGGACACTGAAGCTTTCTTT.

V is TRBV29-1 and J is TRBJ2-1; 9 nucleotides align to TRBD1. This CDR3 has 14 residues. Germline loops: CDR1 SQVTM, CDR2 ANQGSEA. The junction had 11 bases not matched to a gene; V was cut back by 7 bases and J by 7 bases. The CDR3 DNA follows: TGCAGCGCCATACCCGGGACAGGGTCGAATGAGCAGTTCTTC. Its translation is CSAIPGTGSNEQFF.

The chain combines TRBV29-1 with TRBJ2-1; D is unclear. Trimming removed 7 bases from V and 6 bases from J, with 10 bases in between. Germline loops: CDR1 SQVTM, CDR2 ANQGSEA. The CDR3 loop spans 11 amino acids. CDR3 bases: TGCAGCGCCAGAGGCTCCAATGAGCAGTTCTTC. It translates to CSARGSNEQFF.

J is TRBJ2-5 and V is TRBV14; D not resolved. Trimming shortened V by 3 bases and J by 5 bases, and 10 bases separated the two germline ends. This CDR3 is built from 13 residues. Germline CDR1 SGHDN, CDR2 FVKESK. This CDR3 is CASSQATAETQYF. CDR3 DNA sequence: TGTGCCAGCAGCCAGGCCACGGCGGAGACCCAGTACTTC.

This rearrangement joins TRBV29-1 to TRBJ2-3; TRBD2 agrees at 11 bases. J was trimmed by 0 bases and V by 1 base; bases with no gene match: 6. CDR1 and CDR2 (germline): SQVTM, ANQGSEA. This CDR3 is built from 17 residues. As DNA, the CDR3 is TGCAGCGTTGAAGGGACTAGCGGGCCCTCTAGCACAGATACGCAGTATTTT. Translating gives CSVEGTSGPSSTDTQYF.

The chain carries TRBV4-1 and TRBJ2-1; D is possibly TRBD2 (6 bases). V was cut by 0 bases and J by 9 bases, with 6 bases left in between. Germline assignment: CDR1 MGHRA and CDR2 YSYEKL. This CDR3 contains 12 residues. The CDR3 protein is CASSQEGGEQFF. The DNA for the CDR3 is TGCGCCAGCAGCCAAGAGGGAGGTGAGCAGTTCTTC.

This clone was detected only a few times. This chain connects TRBV7-8 to TRBJ1-1, with unresolved D. The CDR3 totals 13 residues. Trimming took 2 bases from V and 1 from J, leaving 5 bases between them. Germline loops: CDR1 SGHVS, CDR2 FQNEAQ. The CDR3 is CASSLQANTEAFF. The CDR3 DNA reads TGTGCCAGCAGCTTACAGGCGAACACTGAAGCTTTCTTT. Full variable domain (missing parts from reference TRBV7-8 and TRBJ1-1): GAGVSQSPRYKVAKRGQDVALRCDPISGHVSLFWYQQALGQGPEFLTYFQNEAQLDKSGLPSDRFFAERPEGSVSTLKIQRTQQEDSAVYLCASSLQANTEAFFGQGTRLTVV.

The chain combines TRBV2 with TRBJ2-3; 7 bases map to TRBD2. CDR3 length: 13 amino acids. The V and J ends lost 6 bases and 4 bases, in that order; junction bases with no gene match: 4. The germline V gene encodes CDR1 SNHLY and CDR2 FYNNEI. The CDR3 sequence is CASRYREADTQYF. The CDR3 DNA sequence: TGTGCCAGCAGATACCGGGAGGCAGATACGCAGTATTTT. Drawing the rest from reference TRBV2 and TRBJ2-3, the complete variable domain is EPEVTQTPSHQVTQMGQEVILRCVPISNHLYFYWYRQILGQKVEFLVSFYNNEISEKSEIFDDQFSVERPDGSNFTLKIRSTKLEDSAMYFCASRYREADTQYFGPGTRLTVL.

V and J are TRBV18 and TRBJ1-2; tentative D call: TRBD1 (5 bases). The V and J ends lost 6 bases and 2 bases respectively, with 10 bases between them. Germline-derived CDR1 and CDR2 are KGHSH and LQKENI. This CDR3 region has 13 residues. The CDR3 is CASSRVRNYGYTF. The DNA of the CDR3 is TGTGCCAGCTCCAGGGTGCGGAACTATGGCTACACCTTC.

The genes are TRBV6-5 and TRBJ2-5, with D unresolved. The germline V and J ends were trimmed by 0 bases and 0 bases, with 5 bases remaining between them. The CDR3 sequence is 14 residues long. The germline CDR1 and CDR2 sequences are MNHEY and SVGAGI. The CDR3 sequence: CASSYSRDQETQYF. In DNA form, the CDR3 reads TGTGCCAGCAGTTACTCCCGGGACCAAGAGACCCAGTACTTC.

DNA for the CDR3: TGTGCCAGCAGCTTCGACAGGGGCGAGCAGTACTTC. Translated: CASSFDRGEQYF. The chain carries TRBV13 and TRBJ2-7; TRBD1 agrees at 8 bases. The trim removed 3 bases at V and 6 bases at J, leaving 1 base unmatched. The germline V gene encodes CDR1 PRHDT and CDR2 FYEKMQ (reference sequence). The CDR3 consists of 12 residues.

This clone appeared once. The gene calls are TRBV29-1 and TRBJ2-7, with D unresolved. The V and J ends lost 4 bases and 6 bases respectively, with 16 bases between them. This CDR3 contains 13 residues. From germline, CDR1 is SQVTM and CDR2 ANQGSEA. This chain's CDR3 is CSVVGRSPGEQYF. The CDR3 DNA reads TGCAGCGTTGTAGGTCGGAGTCCTGGCGAGCAGTACTTC.

The chain recombines TRBV29-1 with TRBJ2-5; D unresolved. Germline V gene data show CDR1 as SQVTM and CDR2 as ANQGSEA. The CDR3 sequence is 13 residues long. V dropped 5 bases and J dropped 9 bases, with 19 bases sitting between them. The CDR3 nucleotides read TGCAGCGTTCCATGGACCGACCACCGGGCCCAGTACTTC. Its protein is CSVPWTDHRAQYF.

V gene TRBV5-6 combines with J gene TRBJ2-3; D remains ambiguous. Germline loops: CDR1 SGHDT, CDR2 YYEEEE. With 3 bases removed from V and 6 bases from J, the gap between germline ends came to 8 bases. The CDR3 contains 12 residues. As DNA, the CDR3 is TGTGCCAGCAGCTGGAGTCCCGATACGCAGTATTTT. Encoded protein: CASSWSPDTQYF.

This clone has more than one count but fewer than ten. The rearrangement uses TRBV10-1 and TRBJ2-2; a possible D gene is TRBD1 (6 bases). The V end lost 2 bases, the J end lost 2 bases, and 18 bases lay between the germline ends. The germline V gene has CDR1 WNHNN and CDR2 SYGVQD (reference sequence). The CDR3 is made up of 18 amino acids. CDR3 amino acids: CASSEGFLDRSNTGELFF. CDR3 nucleotide sequence: TGCGCCAGCAGTGAGGGATTTCTTGACAGGAGCAACACCGGGGAGCTGTTTTTT.

The chain employs TRBV15 and TRBJ2-7; possibly TRBD1 for D (6 bases). V lost 2 bases and J lost 5, with 16 bases in between. This CDR3 has 15 amino acids. The germline gives CDR1 LNHNV, CDR2 YYDKDF (reference sequence). CDR3 sequence: CATSRQIQGTHEQYF. CDR3 in DNA: TGTGCCACCAGCAGACAAATACAGGGTACCCACGAGCAGTACTTC.

There are a few counts of this clone. As DNA, the CDR3 is TGCACCAGCAGCCAGCTAGCGGGGCGGGGCACAGATACGCAGTATTTT. Residues: CTSSQLAGRGTDTQYF. The V gene is TRBV1, the J gene TRBJ2-3; whether TRBD2, the table's D call, matches the DNA was not checked. TRBV1 is marked as a pseudogene. CDR3 length equals 16 residues.

This clone was detected a few times. The chain joins TRBV30 to TRBJ1-2; the D is unclear. The germline gives CDR1 GTSNPN, CDR2 SVGIG (reference sequence). CDR3 length: 8 residues. The CDR3 loop is CARDGYTF. CDR3 bases: TGTGCTAGAGATGGCTACACCTTC.

The table lists this clone with a count of one. The chain uses TRBV6-6 and TRBJ2-5; D ambiguous. The CDR3 is 13 residues long. Trimming stripped 6 bases from V and 3 bases from J, with 11 bases between. The germline V gene encodes CDR1 MNHNY and CDR2 SVGAGI (reference sequence). The CDR3 DNA sequence: TGTGCCAGCAGCCCTCGGGCGGAAGAGACCCAGTACTTC. Translation: CASSPRAEETQYF.

The CDR3, as DNA: TGTGCCATCAGTGAGTCGAGTTCAGGGGCCAGAGAGCAGTTCTTC. Its translation is CAISESSSGAREQFF. V usage is TRBV10-3 and J usage is TRBJ2-1; D is possibly TRBD1 (6 bases). V gave up 0 bases and J gave up 10 bases, with 16 bases separating them. Looked up from germline, CDR1 is ENHRY and CDR2 is SYGVKD. The CDR3 is 15 residues long.

This chain joins TRBV7-9 and TRBJ1-2; TRBD1 agrees at 8 bases. J was trimmed by 4 bases and V by 4 bases; bases with no gene match: 5. The germline V gene has CDR1 SEHNR and CDR2 FQNEAQ (reference sequence). This CDR3 comprises 14 residues. The CDR3 loop reads CASSSGQGPYGYTF. CDR3 nucleotide sequence: TGTGCCAGCAGCTCCGGACAGGGACCCTATGGCTACACCTTC.

This clone was picked up one time. The chain has TRBV5-1 and TRBJ2-3; 12 bases are shared with TRBD2. The J segment lost 2 bases and the V segment lost 1 base, leaving 11 bases of the junction unmatched. CDR1 is SGHRS and CDR2 is YFSETQ in the germline V gene. The CDR3 sequence is 19 residues long. This chain's CDR3 is CASSLSATSGGRITDTQYF. The CDR3 DNA is TGCGCCAGCAGCTTGAGTGCGACTAGCGGGGGCCGGATCACAGATACGCAGTATTTT.

This clone showed up just once. This chain links TRBV5-6 with TRBJ2-7; D uncertain. CDR3 length: 14 amino acids. CDR1 and CDR2 from the germline V gene are SGHDT and YYEEEE. Trimming left V 1 base short and J 2 bases short, with 10 bases between. CDR3 DNA sequence: TGTGCCAGCAGCTTGTGGACGGCCCCCTACGAGCAGTACTTC. Translating it yields CASSLWTAPYEQYF.

The CDR3 sequence is CASSQAWDSLNYGYTF. CDR3 DNA sequence: TGCGCCAGCAGCCAAGCGTGGGACAGTCTTAACTATGGCTACACCTTC. V is TRBV4-1 and J is TRBJ1-2; 7 bases align to TRBD1. CDR1 is MGHRA and CDR2 is YSYEKL in the germline V gene. Germline trimming cut 1 base from V and 1 base from J; bases unmatched to any gene: 6. The CDR3 consists of 16 residues.

The chain is built from TRBV6-1 and TRBJ1-1; 8 nucleotides agree with TRBD1. The germline V gene encodes CDR1 MNHNS and CDR2 SASEGT. The CDR3 consists of 15 residues. With V trimmed by 4 bases and J by 4 bases, 8 bases remained unmatched. This CDR3 reads CASSAGQGGGTEAFF. CDR3 nucleotide sequence: TGTGCCAGCAGTGCTGGACAGGGAGGCGGCACTGAAGCTTTCTTT.

This clone has a handful of counts. The rearrangement joins TRBV29-1 to TRBJ1-1; the match to TRBD1 covers 8 bases. Germline V gene lookup returns CDR1 SQVTM and CDR2 ANQGSEA. V lost 7 bases and J lost 8; bases outside the gene matches: 3. CDR3 length: 10 amino acids. This chain's CDR3 is CSARTGEAFF. In nucleotides, the CDR3 is TGCAGCGCCCGGACAGGGGAAGCTTTCTTT.